This T cell receptor beta chain was documented in a study of radiation and T cells in renal cell carcinoma. This clone was picked up a small number of times. Its matching antigen is unknown. Produced via immunoSEQ multiplex PCR; TCRdb's table is partial and in-frame only. Among approximately 40,000 clones listed, nearly 85% were seen once. Looked up from germline, CDR1 is KGHSH and CDR2 is LQKENI. This CDR3 has 18 amino acids. The V segment lost 1 base and the J segment 0 bases; nucleotides outside the gene matches: 3. Whole-study results and caveats: In blood, top tumor clones expanded by 2 weeks, shrinking by 4.

Time point in this sample: blood 4 weeks post-SBRT, at nephrectomy. Treatment indicated: 15 Gy SBRT to primary tumor, nephrectomy 4 weeks later. Nephrectomy followed 15 Gy stereotactic body radiation by 4 weeks. This sequence originates from a woman in her sixties or seventies with renal cell carcinoma. The sample consisted of blood, taken from a patient whose treatment included radiotherapy and nephrectomy. V and J are TRBV18 and TRBJ2-6, with 10 positions matching TRBD2. CDR3 coding DNA: TGTGCCAGCTCACCACAACTAGCGGGGAGCTCTGGGGCCAACGTCCTGACTTTC. The encoded protein is CASSPQLAGSSGANVLTF.